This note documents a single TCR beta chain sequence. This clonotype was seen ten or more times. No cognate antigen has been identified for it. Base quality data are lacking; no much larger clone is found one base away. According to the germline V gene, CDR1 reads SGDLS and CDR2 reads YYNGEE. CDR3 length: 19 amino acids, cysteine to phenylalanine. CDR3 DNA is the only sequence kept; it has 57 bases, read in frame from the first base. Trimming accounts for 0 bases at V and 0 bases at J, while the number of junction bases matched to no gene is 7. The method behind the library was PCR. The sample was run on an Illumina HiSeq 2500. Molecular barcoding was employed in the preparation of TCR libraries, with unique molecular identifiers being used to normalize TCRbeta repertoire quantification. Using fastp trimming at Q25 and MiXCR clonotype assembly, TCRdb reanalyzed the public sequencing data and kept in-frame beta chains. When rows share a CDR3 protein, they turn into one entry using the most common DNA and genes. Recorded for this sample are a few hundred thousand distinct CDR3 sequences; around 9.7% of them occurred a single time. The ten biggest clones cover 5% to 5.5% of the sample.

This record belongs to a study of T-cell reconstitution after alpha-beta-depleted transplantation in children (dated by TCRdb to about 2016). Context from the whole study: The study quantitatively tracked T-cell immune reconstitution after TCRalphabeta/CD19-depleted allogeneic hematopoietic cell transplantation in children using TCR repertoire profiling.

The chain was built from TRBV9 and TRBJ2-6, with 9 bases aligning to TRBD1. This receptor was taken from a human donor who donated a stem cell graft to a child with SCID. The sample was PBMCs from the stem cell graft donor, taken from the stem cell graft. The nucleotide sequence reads TGTGCCAGCAGCGTAGATTGGGAGGACAGGGGCTCTGGGGCCAACGTCCTGACTTTC. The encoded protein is CASSVDWEDRGSGANVLTF.